These 29 T cell receptor beta chains share one sample of origin, sequenced in a study of blood T cell repertoires in COVID-19. Method: immunoSEQ multiplex PCR; TCRdb's copy keeps in-frame clones and lacks some. The data show tens of thousands of clones, with around nine tenths seen just once and around 7.3% held by the top ten. Sequenced: peripheral blood. The receptors stem from a man aged 80 or over with active or convalescent COVID-19.

This clone was picked up a small number of times. The genes are TRBV3-1 (or the pseudogene TRBV3-2) and TRBJ1-1, with 7 bases identical to TRBD1. This CDR3 contains 13 residues. In germline, CDR1 is LGHDT, CDR2 YNNKEL (reference sequence). V shed 2 bases, J shed 5 bases, and the junction held 2 bases outside the gene matches. The CDR3 DNA follows: TGTGCCAGCAGCCAAAACAGGGGAACTGAAGCTTTCTTT. Translating gives CASSQNRGTEAFF.

V and J are TRBV5-1 and TRBJ2-1; a possible D gene is TRBD2 (5 bases). V lost 0 bases to trimming and J lost 5 bases, with 18 bases between them. The CDR3 has 17 amino acids. Germline-derived CDR1 and CDR2 are SGHRS and YFSETQ. CDR3 DNA sequence: TGCGCCAGCAGCTTGGAGGTAGTTGGACTTCCGAACAATGAGCAGTTCTTC. Amino acid sequence: CASSLEVVGLPNNEQFF.

The genes are TRBV28 and TRBJ2-7, with D possibly TRBD1 on 5 matching bases. V was trimmed by 8 bases and J by 2 bases, leaving 13 bases between them. The germline gives CDR1 MDHEN, CDR2 SYDVKM. CDR3 length: 13 amino acids. CDR3 in amino acids: CASGPGQTYEQYV. CDR3 nucleotide sequence: TGTGCCAGCGGACCCGGACAAACCTACGAGCAGTACGTC.

The chain's CDR3 is CASSLAGGYGYTF. In DNA form, the CDR3 reads TGTGCCAGCAGCTTGGCAGGGGGCTATGGCTACACCTTC. The rearrangement joins TRBV11-2 to TRBJ1-2, with 7 bases lining up with TRBD1. The V segment lost 3 bases and the J segment 4 bases; nucleotides outside the gene matches: 2. CDR1 SGHAT and CDR2 FQNNGV come from the germline V gene. The CDR3 consists of 13 residues.

This chain connects TRBV19 to TRBJ1-4, with D unclear. CDR3 length equals 13 residues. Trimming left V 5 bases short and J 6 bases short, with 10 bases between. CDR1 is LNHDA and CDR2 is SQIVND in the germline V gene (reference sequence). CDR3 DNA: TGTGCCAGTAGTGCTAGTCGGGATGAAAAACTGTTTTTT. It translates to CASSASRDEKLFF.

V usage is TRBV29-1 and J usage is TRBJ1-2, with TRBD1 matching 7 bases. The length of the CDR3 is 12 residues. CDR1 and CDR2 from the germline V gene are SQVTM and ANQGSEA. After removal of 6 bases from V and 5 bases from J, the junction contained 6 bases not matched to a gene. CDR3 loop: CSVSDRAYGYTF. The DNA for the CDR3 is TGCAGCGTGAGCGACAGGGCTTATGGCTACACCTTC.

This chain links TRBV6-5 with TRBJ2-1, with D perhaps TRBD2 (6 bases). CDR3 length equals 14 residues. CDR1 and CDR2 from the germline V gene are MNHEY and SVGAGI. V gave up 9 bases and J gave up 5 bases, with 17 bases separating them. CDR3: CARCAGTADNEQFF. The CDR3 DNA sequence: TGTGCCAGATGCGCCGGGACTGCCGACAATGAGCAGTTCTTC.

The genes are TRBV27 and TRBJ1-1; 7 bases align to TRBD1. The length of the CDR3 is 14 residues. V dropped 5 bases and J dropped 2; count of bases not matched to a gene: 5. Germline loops: CDR1 MNHEY, CDR2 SMNVEV (reference sequence). CDR3 nucleotide sequence: TGTGCCAGCAGTCGGACAGGACTTAACACTGAAGCTTTCTTT. It codes for CASSRTGLNTEAFF.

The CDR3 region has the DNA TGTGCCAGTAGTAAACTAGCGGGGGGGCAAGATACGCAGTATTTT. It translates to CASSKLAGGQDTQYF. V and J are TRBV19 and TRBJ2-3; 13 nucleotides line up with TRBD2. The ends lost 4 bases at V and 5 bases at J; junction bases unmatched: 3. The CDR3 extends over 15 amino acids. Germline CDR1 is LNHDA and CDR2 is SQIVND (reference sequence).

The rearrangement links TRBV10-3 to TRBJ1-1, with 10 bases lining up with TRBD1. V lost 6 bases, J lost 5 bases, and 9 bases stayed unmatched. The germline V gene encodes CDR1 ENHRY and CDR2 SYGVKD. The CDR3 has 15 amino acids. The CDR3 DNA follows: TGTGCCATCAGAATGGGACAGGGGAGGGGTACTGAAGCTTTCTTT. Protein product: CAIRMGQGRGTEAFF.

This clone was detected a few times. The chain joins TRBV5-6 to TRBJ1-5; 8 positions agree with TRBD1. The CDR3 sequence is 15 residues long. With V trimmed by 3 bases and J by 5 bases, 7 bases remained unmatched. Per the germline V gene, CDR1 is SGHDT and CDR2 is YYEEEE. The CDR3 spells CASSSSGQVYQPQHF. The CDR3 nucleotides read TGTGCCAGCAGCTCGTCGGGACAGGTATATCAGCCCCAGCATTTT. The full variable domain, rest sourced from reference TRBV5-6 and TRBJ1-5, is DAGVTQSPTHLIKTRGQQVTLRCSPKSGHDTVSWYQQALGQGPQFIFQYYEEEERQRGNFPDRFSGHQFPNYSSELNVNALLLGDSALYLCASSSSGQVYQPQHFGDGTRLSIL.

The V and J genes are TRBV6-2 or TRBV6-3 and TRBJ1-3; 8 bases match TRBD1. Germline CDR1 MNHEY, CDR2 SVGEGT. Trimming took 6 bases from V and 5 from J; bases not matched to a gene: 6. The CDR3 is 14 residues long. The CDR3: CASSPGQGRNTIYF. The CDR3 nucleotides are TGTGCCAGCAGCCCTGGACAGGGCCGAAACACCATATATTTT.

This clone was observed a few times. The chain carries TRBV4-2 and TRBJ1-4; 7 nucleotides agree with TRBD1. V was pared by 5 bases and J by 2 bases, with 5 bases of the junction left unmatched. Per the germline V gene, CDR1 is LGHNA and CDR2 is YNFKEQ. CDR3 length: 15 residues. CDR3 loop: CASSAATGTNEKLFF. The CDR3 coding sequence is TGTGCCAGCAGCGCCGCGACAGGGACTAATGAAAAACTGTTTTTT.

This chain connects TRBV18 to TRBJ2-7; possible D gene TRBD1, 5 bases. This CDR3 has 14 residues. The ends were cut back, 3 bases at V and 5 bases at J, with 14 bases in the middle. The V gene's germline CDR1 is KGHSH and CDR2 LQKENI. The CDR3 loop reads CASSPFSGSHEQYV. CDR3 DNA sequence: TGTGCCAGCTCACCCTTCTCAGGGTCGCACGAGCAGTACGTC.

This CDR3 is CASRLRAQTLASYNEQFF. For the CDR3, the DNA is TGTGCCAGCAGACTACGGGCCCAAACCCTAGCTTCCTACAATGAGCAGTTCTTC. The chain carries TRBV2 and TRBJ2-1; D is perhaps TRBD2 (5 bases). The V gene lost 6 bases and the J gene lost 1 base, with 22 bases spanning the gap. The germline gives CDR1 SNHLY, CDR2 FYNNEI. The CDR3 has 18 residues.

The gene calls are TRBV5-4 and TRBJ2-1, with 10 bases fitting TRBD2. V was clipped by 6 bases and J by 0 bases; unmatched bases: 9. There are 17 residues in the CDR3. Germline values: CDR1 SGHNT, CDR2 YYREEE (reference sequence). The CDR3 DNA reads as TGTGCCAGCAACTCAGGACTAGCGGAAAGCTCCTACAATGAGCAGTTCTTC. The encoded protein is CASNSGLAESSYNEQFF.

The rearrangement links TRBV15 to TRBJ2-1; possibly TRBD2 for D (5 bases). The CDR3 has 13 amino acids. Germline-derived CDR1 and CDR2 are LNHNV and YYDKDF (reference sequence). The ends were cut back, 0 bases at V and 5 bases at J, with 5 bases in the middle. CDR3 bases: TGTGCCACCAGCAGAGAGGGAGACAATGAGCAGTTCTTC. Protein product: CATSREGDNEQFF.

This chain uses TRBV29-1 with TRBJ1-1, with 9 bases identical to TRBD1. The germline V gene encodes CDR1 SQVTM and CDR2 ANQGSEA. The CDR3 totals 12 residues. V was pared by 8 bases and J by 6 bases, with 7 bases of the junction left unmatched. As DNA, the CDR3 is TGCAGCTCCGGACAGGGGCGATCTGAAGCTTTCTTT. This codes for CSSGQGRSEAFF.

The V gene is TRBV10-1, the J gene TRBJ2-3; D is perhaps TRBD1 (5 bases). The V end lost 11 bases, the J end lost 4 bases, and 16 bases lay between the germline ends. The CDR3 sequence is 13 residues long. Germline-derived CDR1 and CDR2 are WNHNN and SYGVQD (reference sequence). The CDR3 DNA is TGCGCCGGTGGAGACGGCAGGGCAGATACGCAGTATTTT. It yields the protein CAGGDGRADTQYF.

This clone was counted between two and nine times. The J gene is TRBJ1-1, the V gene TRBV18, with TRBD1 matching over 7 bases. V was clipped by 8 bases and J by 0 bases; unmatched bases: 12. Per germline, CDR1 KGHSH and CDR2 LQKENI. This CDR3 has 16 amino acids. DNA for the CDR3: TGTGCCAGCGGGGGGACAGTCGAATTTCTGAACACTGAAGCTTTCTTT. Translation: CASGGTVEFLNTEAFF.

The V call is TRBV27, the J call TRBJ2-1, with D perhaps matching TRBD2 (6 bases). The CDR3 is 16 residues long. In germline, CDR1 is MNHEY, CDR2 SMNVEV (reference sequence). The ends were cut back, 3 bases at V and 5 bases at J, with 17 bases in the middle. The CDR3 coding sequence is TGTGCCAGCAGTTTTAATCCGAGCGGGTTTAACAATGAGCAGTTCTTC. This codes for CASSFNPSGFNNEQFF.

This rearrangement joins TRBV27 to TRBJ2-1, with 7 bases that match TRBD2. CDR3 size: 15 residues. CDR1 and CDR2 from the germline V gene are MNHEY and SMNVEV (reference sequence). The trim removed 6 bases at V and 4 bases at J, leaving 9 bases unmatched. CDR3 region: CASSPRLAGYNEQFF. CDR3 sequence (DNA): TGTGCCAGCAGCCCCCGACTAGCCGGGTACAATGAGCAGTTCTTC.

The chain employs TRBV6-6 and TRBJ2-2; 10 nucleotides agree with TRBD2. V shed 7 bases and J 5 bases; nucleotides not matched to a gene: 7. The CDR3 consists of 15 residues. Germline assignment: CDR1 MNHNY and CDR2 SVGAGI (reference sequence). CDR3 amino acids: CASNVAGGLTGELFF. The CDR3 DNA is TGTGCCAGCAATGTAGCGGGAGGACTAACCGGGGAGCTGTTTTTT.

The chain is built from TRBV18 and TRBJ1-6, with 8 bases aligning to TRBD1. The ends lost 6 bases at V and 7 bases at J; junction bases unmatched: 5. The CDR3 consists of 14 residues. Germline loops: CDR1 KGHSH, CDR2 LQKENI. CDR3 in amino acids: CASSPDRANSPLHF. The DNA of the CDR3 is TGTGCCAGCTCTCCGGACAGGGCAAATTCACCCCTCCACTTT. The full variable domain, its missing parts supplied by reference TRBV18 and TRBJ1-6, is NAGVMQNPRHLVRRRGQEARLRCSPMKGHSHVYWYRQLPEEGLKFMVYLQKENIIDESGMPKERFSAEFPKEGPSILRIQQVVRGDSAAYFCASSPDRANSPLHFGNGTRLTVT.

This clone was picked up one time. The chain has TRBV15 and TRBJ1-4, with 9 bases aligning to TRBD1. From germline, CDR1 is LNHNV and CDR2 YYDKDF (reference sequence). V was pared by 6 bases and J by 7 bases, with 6 bases of the junction left unmatched. This CDR3 region has 14 residues. CDR3 region: CATSLNRGREKLFF. The CDR3 region has the DNA TGTGCCACCAGTCTAAACAGGGGGCGTGAAAAACTGTTTTTT.

This clone was observed a single time. The chain recombines TRBV24-1 with TRBJ2-2, with D maybe TRBD2 (6 bases). CDR1 KGHDR and CDR2 SFDVKD come from the germline V gene. The CDR3 consists of 14 residues. Trimming shortened V by 4 bases and J by 5 bases, and 10 bases separated the two germline ends. CDR3 amino acids: CATSEAGGTGELFF. As DNA, the CDR3 is TGTGCCACCAGTGAAGCCGGAGGGACCGGGGAGCTGTTTTTT.

The V and J genes are TRBV19 and TRBJ1-4; the match to TRBD1 covers 8 bases. Germline trimming cut 10 bases from V and 0 bases from J; bases unmatched to any gene: 10. Germline V CDR1 and CDR2: LNHDA, SQIVND (reference sequence). This CDR3 comprises 16 residues. CDR3 DNA: TGTGCCACCAGGGGGACAGGACTATCAACTAATGAAAAACTGTTTTTT. It codes for CATRGTGLSTNEKLFF.

The chain is built from TRBV2 and TRBJ1-1, with D perhaps matching TRBD1 (6 bases). CDR1 SNHLY and CDR2 FYNNEI come from the germline V gene. The CDR3 is 14 residues long. Deletions cut 5 bases from V and 2 bases from J, with 12 bases between. The CDR3, as DNA: TGTGCCAGCAGTACGACAGGATTTAACACTGAAGCTTTCTTT. This codes for CASSTTGFNTEAFF. The full variable domain, in which reference TRBV2 and TRBJ1-1 provide the parts outside the CDR3, is EPEVTQTPSHQVTQMGQEVILRCVPISNHLYFYWYRQILGQKVEFLVSFYNNEISEKSEIFDDQFSVERPDGSNFTLKIRSTKLEDSAMYFCASSTTGFNTEAFFGQGTRLTVV.

A few counts support this clone. The gene calls are TRBV19 and TRBJ2-7; the D gene is possibly TRBD1 (5 bases). V lost 7 bases and J lost 0, with 13 bases in between. The CDR3 runs to 14 residues. Germline V gives CDR1 LNHDA, CDR2 SQIVND (reference sequence). CDR3 residues: CASKETASSYEQYV. CDR3 nucleotide sequence: TGTGCCAGTAAGGAGACAGCAAGCTCCTACGAGCAGTACGTC.